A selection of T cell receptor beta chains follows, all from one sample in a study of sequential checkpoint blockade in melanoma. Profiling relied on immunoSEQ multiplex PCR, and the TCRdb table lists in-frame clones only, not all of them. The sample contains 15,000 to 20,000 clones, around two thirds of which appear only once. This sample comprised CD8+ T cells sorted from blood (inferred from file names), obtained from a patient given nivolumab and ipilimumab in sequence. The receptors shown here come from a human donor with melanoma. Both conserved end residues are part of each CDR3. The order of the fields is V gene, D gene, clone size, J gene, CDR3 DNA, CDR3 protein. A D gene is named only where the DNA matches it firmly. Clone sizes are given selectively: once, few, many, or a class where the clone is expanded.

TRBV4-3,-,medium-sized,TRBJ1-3,TGCGCCAGCAGCCAAGCGCCTGCGGGGGGGTCTGGAAACACCATATATTTT,CASSQAPAGGSGNTIYF
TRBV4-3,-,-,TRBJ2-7,TGCGCCAGCAGCCCCTACGGGGGACCCTACGAGCAGTACTTC,CASSPYGGPYEQYF
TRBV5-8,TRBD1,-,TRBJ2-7,TGTGCCAGCAGCCCCCACCGGGACAGGGGATACGAGCAGTACTTC,CASSPHRDRGYEQYF
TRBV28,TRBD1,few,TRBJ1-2,TGTGCCAGCAGAACTGAGGACAGGCTCCGGGAAGGCTACACCTTC,CASRTEDRLREGYTF
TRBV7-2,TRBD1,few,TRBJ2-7,TGTGCCAGCAGCCCGACAGGGGGCAGGTACGAGCAGTACTTC,CASSPTGGRYEQYF
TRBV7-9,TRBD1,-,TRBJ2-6,TGTGCCAGCAGCTCTACCTCGGGACAGGGCTCTGGGGCCAACGTCCTGACTTTC,CASSSTSGQGSGANVLTF
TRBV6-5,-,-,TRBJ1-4,TGTGCCAGCAGTTACTCGGGGAGGGGGGTTGAAAAACTGTTTTTT,CASSYSGRGVEKLFF
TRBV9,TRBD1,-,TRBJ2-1,TGTGCCAGCAGCGGGGGACAGGGGCGCCTCGATGAGCAGTTCTTC,CASSGGQGRLDEQFF
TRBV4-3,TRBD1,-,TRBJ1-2,TGCGCCAGCAGCCAAGATCGGACAGGGGGGGGCTACACCTTC,CASSQDRTGGGYTF
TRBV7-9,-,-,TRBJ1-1,TGTGCCAGCAGCCAGGCAGGAGGTTTCGGACCGAACACTGAAGCTTTCTTT,CASSQAGGFGPNTEAFF
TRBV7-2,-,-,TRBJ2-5,TGTGCCAGCAGCTTAGGGGCCAGGAGGGGCGGAGAGACCCAGTACTTC,CASSLGARRGGETQYF
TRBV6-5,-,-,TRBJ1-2,TGTGCCAGCAGTACTCGGACCGGGATCGCGGTGGGCTACACCTTC,CASSTRTGIAVGYTF
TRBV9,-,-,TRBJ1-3,TGTGCCAGCAGCGTCGGGGACTCTGGAAACACCATATATTTT,CASSVGDSGNTIYF
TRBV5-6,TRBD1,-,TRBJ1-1,TGTGCCAGCCGACAGGGGCTGAACACTGAAGCTTTCTTT,CASRQGLNTEAFF
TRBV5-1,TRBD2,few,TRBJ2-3,TGCGCCAGCATCCCCCGGACTAGCGGAGAACCAGATACGCAGTATTTT,CASIPRTSGEPDTQYF
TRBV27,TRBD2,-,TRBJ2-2,TGTGCCAGCAGTTTTATCCCCGGGACTAGCGGAGCCCAGGGAGGGGAGCTGTTTTTT,CASSFIPGTSGAQGGELFF
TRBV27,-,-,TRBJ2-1,TGTGCCAGCAGGCTCGGTACGGCCTACAATGAGCAGTTCTTC,CASRLGTAYNEQFF
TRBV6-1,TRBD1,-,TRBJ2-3,TGTGCCAGCAGTGAAAAGGTTGGGAACTGGGACAGGGGTCTAGATACGCAGTATTTT,CASSEKVGNWDRGLDTQYF
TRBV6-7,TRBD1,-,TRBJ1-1,TGTGCCAGCAGTTACGGCGGGCCAGGGGGCGGTGTTAACACTGAAGCTTTCTTT,CASSYGGPGGGVNTEAFF
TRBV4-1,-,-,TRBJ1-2,TGCGCCAGCAGCGAGGGAGGGGCACTAACCAACTATGGCTACACCTTC,CASSEGGALTNYGYTF
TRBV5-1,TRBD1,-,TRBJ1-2,TGCGCCAGCAGCGCGGGGACAGGCCGGAGTGATGGCTACACCTTC,CASSAGTGRSDGYTF
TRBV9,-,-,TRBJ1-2,TGTGCCAGCAGCCCGAGCGGGGAAGGCTATGGCTACACCTTC,CASSPSGEGYGYTF
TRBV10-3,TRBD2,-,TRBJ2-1,TGTGCCATCACGGCTAGCGGGGGGGCAGAGGAGCAGTTCTTC,CAITASGGAEEQFF
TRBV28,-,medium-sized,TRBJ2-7,TGTGCCAGCAGTTCCCCAGGGGTTTCCTACGAGCAGTACTTC,CASSSPGVSYEQYF
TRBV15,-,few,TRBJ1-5,TGTGCCACCAGCAGAGAACAGCCAAATCAGCCCCAGCATTTT,CATSREQPNQPQHF
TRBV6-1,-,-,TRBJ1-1,TGTGCCAGCAGTGAAGGGCAGGGCGGGGGGGACACTGAAGCTTTCTTT,CASSEGQGGGDTEAFF
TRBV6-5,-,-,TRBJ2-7,TGTGCCAGCTCACAGGATTACTACGAGCAGTACTTC,CASSQDYYEQYF
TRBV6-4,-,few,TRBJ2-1,TGTGCCAGCAGCAGAACGGAGAGAACCGAGCAGTTCTTC,CASSRTERTEQFF
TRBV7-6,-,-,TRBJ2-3,TGTGCCAGCAGCTTAGGAACGGTAGGGCGGGTCGCCACAGATACGCAGTATTTT,CASSLGTVGRVATDTQYF
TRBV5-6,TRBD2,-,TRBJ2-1,TGTGCCAGCAGCTTGGGACTAGCGGACTCCTACAATGAGCAGTTCTTC,CASSLGLADSYNEQFF
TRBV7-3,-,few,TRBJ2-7,TGTGCCAGCAGCTTAGGACAACAGGGTATAGCTAGAGAGCAGTACTTC,CASSLGQQGIAREQYF
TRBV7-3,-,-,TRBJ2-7,TGTGCCAGCAGCTTAGGGGCAGGGGACTACGAGCAGTACTTC,CASSLGAGDYEQYF
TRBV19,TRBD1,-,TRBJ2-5,TGTGCCAGTATGGGGGACAGGGCCCTAGGAGAGACCCAGTACTTC,CASMGDRALGETQYF
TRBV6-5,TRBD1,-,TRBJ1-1,TGTGCCAGCAGTTACGGGGCGCAGGGGGTCACTGAAGCTTTCTTT,CASSYGAQGVTEAFF
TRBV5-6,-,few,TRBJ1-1,TGTGCCAGCAGCCGGGGGACGGACTGGGAAGCTTTCTTT,CASSRGTDWEAFF
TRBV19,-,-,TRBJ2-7,TGTGCCAGTAGCATCGGGGGTGGCGAGCAGTACTTC,CASSIGGGEQYF
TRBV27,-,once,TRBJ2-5,TGTGCCAGCAGTTTTCTCGGGGGTACAACGGAGACCCAGTACTTC,CASSFLGGTTETQYF
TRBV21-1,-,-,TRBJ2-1,TGTGCCAGCATGAACCGTCGGACTAGCGGGAGTGGCAATGAGCAGTTCTTC,CASMNRRTSGSGNEQFF
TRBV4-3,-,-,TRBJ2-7,TGCGCCAGCAGCCAAGCCCACAACTACGAGCAGTACTTC,CASSQAHNYEQYF
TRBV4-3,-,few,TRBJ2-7,TGCGCCAGCAGCCAAGCCGGGGGGCGCGAGCAGTACTTC,CASSQAGGREQYF
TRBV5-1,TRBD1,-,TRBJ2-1,TGCGCCAGCAGCTTGGGGACAGGGGAATTCAATGAGCAGTTCTTC,CASSLGTGEFNEQFF
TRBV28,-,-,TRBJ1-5,TGTGCCAGCAGTTTATGGGCCTCTCAGCCCCAGCATTTT,CASSLWASQPQHF
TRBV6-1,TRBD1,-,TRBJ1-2,TGTGCCAGCAGTGAATGGCAGGGGGCGCGTGCCTATGGCTACACCTTC,CASSEWQGARAYGYTF
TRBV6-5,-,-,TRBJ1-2,TGTGCCAGCACAGTCAGCGGGGCGGGAGGCTACACCTTC,CASTVSGAGGYTF
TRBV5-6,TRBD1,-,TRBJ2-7,TGTGCCAGCAGCCCGACAGGGACCTACGAGCAGTACTTC,CASSPTGTYEQYF
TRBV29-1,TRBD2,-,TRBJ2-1,TGCAGCGTTCTAGGGGCTAGCGGGTCTTGGGATGAGCAGTTCTTC,CSVLGASGSWDEQFF
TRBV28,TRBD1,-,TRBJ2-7,TGTGCCAGCCGAGGGGGGGACAGGGTAGACGAGCAGTACTTC,CASRGGDRVDEQYF
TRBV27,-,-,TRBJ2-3,TGTGCCAGCAGTTTCGGAGCTAGCACAGATACGCAGTATTTT,CASSFGASTDTQYF
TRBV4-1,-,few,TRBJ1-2,TGCGCCAGCAGCCCGGGGAATGGCTACACCTTC,CASSPGNGYTF
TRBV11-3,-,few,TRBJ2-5,TGTGCCAGCAGCCATGACACCCAAGAGACCCAGTACTTC,CASSHDTQETQYF
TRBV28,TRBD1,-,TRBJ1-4,TGTGCCAGCAGTTTTAGACAGGGGAATGAAAAACTGTTTTTT,CASSFRQGNEKLFF
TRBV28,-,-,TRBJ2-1,TGTGCCAGCAGGGTGGACAGTAGCTCCTACAATGAGCAGTTCTTC,CASRVDSSSYNEQFF
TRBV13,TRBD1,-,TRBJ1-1,TGTGCCAGCAGTGGCGATACAGGGGGCGATAGGAACACTGAAGCTTTCTTT,CASSGDTGGDRNTEAFF
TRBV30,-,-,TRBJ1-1,TGTGCCTGGAGCCTAAATGTCGGGGCTGAAGCTTTCTTT,CAWSLNVGAEAFF